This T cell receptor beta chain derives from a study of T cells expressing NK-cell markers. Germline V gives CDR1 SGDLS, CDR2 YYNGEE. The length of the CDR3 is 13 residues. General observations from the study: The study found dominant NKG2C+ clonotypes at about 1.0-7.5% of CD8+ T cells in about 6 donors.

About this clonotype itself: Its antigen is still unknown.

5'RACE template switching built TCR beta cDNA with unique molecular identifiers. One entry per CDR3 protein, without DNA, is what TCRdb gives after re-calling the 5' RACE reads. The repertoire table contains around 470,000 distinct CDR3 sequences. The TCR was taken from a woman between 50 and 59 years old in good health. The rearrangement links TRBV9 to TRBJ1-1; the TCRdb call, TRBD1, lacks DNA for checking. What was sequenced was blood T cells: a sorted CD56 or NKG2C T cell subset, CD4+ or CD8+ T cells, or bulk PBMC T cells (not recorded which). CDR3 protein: CASSGPQGGGAFF.